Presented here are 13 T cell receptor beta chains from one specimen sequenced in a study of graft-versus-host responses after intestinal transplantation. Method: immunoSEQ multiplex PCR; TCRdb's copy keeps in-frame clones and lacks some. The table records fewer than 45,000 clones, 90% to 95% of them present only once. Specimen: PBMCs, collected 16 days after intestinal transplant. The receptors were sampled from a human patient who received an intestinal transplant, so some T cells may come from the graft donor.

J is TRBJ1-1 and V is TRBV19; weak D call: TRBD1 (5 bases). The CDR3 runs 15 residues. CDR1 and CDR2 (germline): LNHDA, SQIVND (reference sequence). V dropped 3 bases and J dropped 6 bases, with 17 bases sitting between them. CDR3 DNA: TGTGCCAGTAGTATGGGCTTGGCGACAGTCGCTGAAGCTTTCTTT. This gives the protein CASSMGLATVAEAFF.

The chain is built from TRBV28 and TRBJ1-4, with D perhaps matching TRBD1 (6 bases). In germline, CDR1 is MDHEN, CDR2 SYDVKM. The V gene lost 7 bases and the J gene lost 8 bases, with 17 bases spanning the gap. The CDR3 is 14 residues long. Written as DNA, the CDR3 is TGTGCCAGCACCTTATCCCGGGACATCGAAAAACTGTTTTTT. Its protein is CASTLSRDIEKLFF. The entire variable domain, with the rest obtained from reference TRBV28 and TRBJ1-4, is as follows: DVKVTQSSRYLVKRTGEKVFLECVQDMDHENMFWYRQDPGLGLRLIYFSYDVKMKEKGDIPEGYSVSREKKERFSLILESASTNQTSMYLCASTLSRDIEKLFFGSGTQLSVL.

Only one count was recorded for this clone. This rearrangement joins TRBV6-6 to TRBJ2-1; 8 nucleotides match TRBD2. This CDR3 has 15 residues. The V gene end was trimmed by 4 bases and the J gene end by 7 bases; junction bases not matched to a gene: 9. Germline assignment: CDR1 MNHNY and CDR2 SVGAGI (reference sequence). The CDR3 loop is CASSSGPGLVNEQFF. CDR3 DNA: TGTGCCAGCAGTTCCGGACCGGGACTAGTAAATGAGCAGTTCTTC.

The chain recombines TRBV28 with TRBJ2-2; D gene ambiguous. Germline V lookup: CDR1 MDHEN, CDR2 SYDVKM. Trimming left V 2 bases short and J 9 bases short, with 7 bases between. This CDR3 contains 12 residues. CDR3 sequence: CASSLVLRELFF. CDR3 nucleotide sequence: TGTGCCAGCAGTTTAGTCTTAAGGGAGCTGTTTTTT.

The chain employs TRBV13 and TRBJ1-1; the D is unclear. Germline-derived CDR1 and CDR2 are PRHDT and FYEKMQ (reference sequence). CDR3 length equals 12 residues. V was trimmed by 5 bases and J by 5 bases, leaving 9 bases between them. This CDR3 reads CASSPSKTEAFF. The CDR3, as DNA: TGTGCCAGCAGCCCCAGTAAGACTGAAGCTTTCTTT.

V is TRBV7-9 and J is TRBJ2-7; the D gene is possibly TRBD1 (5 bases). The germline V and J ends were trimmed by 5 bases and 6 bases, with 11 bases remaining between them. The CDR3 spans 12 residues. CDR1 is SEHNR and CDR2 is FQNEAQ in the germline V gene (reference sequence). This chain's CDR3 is CASSLAGLEQYF. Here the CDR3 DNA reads TGTGCCAGCAGCCTCGCAGGGCTCGAGCAGTACTTC.

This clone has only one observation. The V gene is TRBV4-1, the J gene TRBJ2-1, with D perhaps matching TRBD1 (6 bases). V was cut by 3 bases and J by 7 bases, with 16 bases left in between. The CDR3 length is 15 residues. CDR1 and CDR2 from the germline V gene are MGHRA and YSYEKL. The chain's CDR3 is CASSQGRTVLNEQFF. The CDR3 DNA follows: TGCGCCAGCAGCCAGGGTAGGACAGTCTTGAATGAGCAGTTCTTC.

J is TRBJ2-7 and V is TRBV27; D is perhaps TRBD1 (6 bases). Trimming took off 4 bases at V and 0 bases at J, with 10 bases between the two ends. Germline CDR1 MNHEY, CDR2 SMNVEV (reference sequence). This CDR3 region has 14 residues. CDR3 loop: CASSYVDSSYEQYF. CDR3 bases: TGTGCCAGCAGTTATGTGGACAGCTCCTACGAGCAGTACTTC.

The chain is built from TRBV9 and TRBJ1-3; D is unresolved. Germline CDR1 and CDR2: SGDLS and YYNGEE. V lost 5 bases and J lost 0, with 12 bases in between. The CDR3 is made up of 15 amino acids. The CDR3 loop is CASSPHGSSGNTIYF. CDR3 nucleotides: TGTGCCAGCAGTCCTCATGGGAGCTCTGGAAACACCATATATTTT.

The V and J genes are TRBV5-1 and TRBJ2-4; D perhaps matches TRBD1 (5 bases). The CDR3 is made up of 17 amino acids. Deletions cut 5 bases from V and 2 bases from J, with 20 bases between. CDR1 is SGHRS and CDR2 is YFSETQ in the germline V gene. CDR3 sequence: CASSGNWIRDSKNIQYF. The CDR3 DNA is TGCGCCAGCAGTGGCAATTGGATCAGGGATTCCAAAAACATTCAGTACTTC.

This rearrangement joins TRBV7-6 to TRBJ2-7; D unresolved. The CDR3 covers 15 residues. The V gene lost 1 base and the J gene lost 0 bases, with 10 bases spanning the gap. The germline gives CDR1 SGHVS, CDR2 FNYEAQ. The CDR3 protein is CASSLGEDGSYEQYF. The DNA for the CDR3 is TGTGCCAGCAGCTTAGGTGAGGACGGCTCCTACGAGCAGTACTTC.

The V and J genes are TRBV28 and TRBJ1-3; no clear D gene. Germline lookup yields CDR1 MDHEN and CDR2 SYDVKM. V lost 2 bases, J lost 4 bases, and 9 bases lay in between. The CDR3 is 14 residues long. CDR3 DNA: TGTGCCAGCAGTTTAAATTTGGGAGGAAACACCATATATTTT. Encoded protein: CASSLNLGGNTIYF.

As DNA, the CDR3 is TGTGCCAGCAGCCAAGGGGCAGGGAAAGGGTACGAGCAGTACTTC. It translates to CASSQGAGKGYEQYF. The chain links TRBV14 to TRBJ2-7, with D possibly matching TRBD1 (5 bases). CDR1 is SGHDN, CDR2 FVKESK, per germline. The CDR3 is 15 amino acids. The ends were cut back, 1 base at V and 4 bases at J, with 14 bases in the middle. Looking up the rest from reference TRBV14 and TRBJ2-7 gives the full variable domain: EAGVTQFPSHSVIEKGQTVTLRCDPISGHDNLYWYRRVMGKEIKFLLHFVKESKQDESGMPNNRFLAERTGGTYSTLKVQPAELEDSGVYFCASSQGAGKGYEQYFGPGTRLTVT.